Listed here are 23 T cell receptor beta chains from one sample, sequenced in a study of cytomegalovirus exposure and HLA in healthy donors. PCR involved 60 Vbeta and 13 Jbeta primers. The method was immunoSEQ multiplex PCR; TCRdb's version includes in-frame clones alone and lacks a portion of them. The sample records around 150,000 clones, 83% being singletons. The sequenced material came from PBMCs. The receptors come from a man aged 40-55 years in good health and CMV-seronegative.

J is TRBJ2-1 and V is TRBV9, with 14 bases aligning to TRBD2. V gave up 2 bases and J gave up 6 bases; unmatched junction bases: 13. The CDR3 consists of 19 residues. In germline, CDR1 is SGDLS, CDR2 YYNGEE. CDR3 sequence reads: CASSVPGRTSGRKINEQFF. The CDR3 DNA follows: TGTGCCAGCAGCGTCCCGGGACGGACTAGCGGGAGGAAGATCAATGAGCAGTTCTTC.

About this clone: Compared with germline, one end of the junction differs, possibly owing to a read error. V usage is TRBV30 and J usage is TRBJ1-6; D perhaps matches TRBD1 (6 bases). Per germline, CDR1 GTSNPN and CDR2 SVGIG (reference sequence). The CDR3 is 12 amino acids. The CDR3 DNA sequence: TGTGCCTGGGGCAGGGGTAATACACCCCTCCACTTT. This translates into CAWGRGNTPLHF. Full variable domain (outside the CDR3, taken from reference TRBV30 and TRBJ1-6): SQTIHQWPATLVQPVGSPLSLECTVEGTSNPNLYWYRQAAGRGLQLLFYSVGIGQISSEVPQNLSASRPQDRQFILSSKKLLLSDSGFYLCAWGRGNTPLHFGNGTRLTVT.

In its sample, this clone was seen a few times. The gene calls are TRBV19 and TRBJ1-3; D is undetermined. V lost 7 bases to trimming and J lost 4 bases, with 14 bases between them. CDR1 and CDR2 (germline): LNHDA, SQIVND (reference sequence). The CDR3 totals 14 residues. CDR3 protein: CASTRGGGGNTIYF. CDR3 DNA: TGTGCCAGTACCCGTGGAGGAGGCGGAAACACCATATATTTT.

The chain uses TRBV5-4 and TRBJ1-2; 11 nucleotides align to TRBD1. The CDR3 runs to 13 residues. Germline V gene sequence: CDR1 SGHNT, CDR2 YYREEE (reference sequence). V lost 3 bases and J lost 7; bases outside the gene matches: 2. Written as DNA, the CDR3 is TGTGCCAGCAGCTCAGGGACAGGGGGTGGCTACACCTTC. It codes for CASSSGTGGGYTF.

The V call is TRBV7-6, the J call TRBJ1-1; 8 bases agree with TRBD1. The V gene's germline CDR1 is SGHVS and CDR2 FNYEAQ. The V segment lost 1 base and the J segment 8 bases; nucleotides outside the gene matches: 6. There are 14 residues in the CDR3. The CDR3 DNA reads as TGTGCCAGCAGCTTAGACAGGGGGGTTCGAGAAGCTTTCTTT. Translation gives CASSLDRGVREAFF. The full variable domain, rest sourced from reference TRBV7-6 and TRBJ1-1, is GAGVSQSPRYKVTKRGQDVALRCDPISGHVSLYWYRQALGQGPEFLTYFNYEAQQDKSGLPNDRFSAERPEGSISTLTIQRTEQRDSAMYRCASSLDRGVREAFFGQGTRLTVV.

This clone was seen a few times. This chain uses TRBV18 with TRBJ2-7, with D possibly TRBD2 on 6 matching bases. The CDR3 totals 14 residues. Per the germline V gene, CDR1 is KGHSH and CDR2 is LQKENI. V was trimmed by 0 bases and J by 4 bases, leaving 10 bases between them. CDR3 protein: CASSPPIAVYEQYF. The CDR3, as DNA: TGTGCCAGCTCACCACCTATAGCGGTTTACGAGCAGTACTTC.

This chain's CDR3 is CASSSGGGLYNEQFF. The CDR3 nucleotides read TGTGCCAGCAGCTCGGGGGGAGGGCTCTACAATGAGCAGTTCTTC. This chain joins TRBV27 and TRBJ2-1; the match to TRBD2 covers 7 bases. The CDR3 is made up of 15 amino acids. CDR1 and CDR2 from the germline V gene are MNHEY and SMNVEV (reference sequence). The J segment lost 3 bases and the V segment lost 6 bases, leaving 8 bases of the junction unmatched.

This clone was detected once. The chain uses TRBV29-1 and TRBJ2-5; possibly TRBD2 for D (6 bases). The J call is uncertain, as TRBJ2-7 better fits the DNA end. This CDR3 region has 13 residues. CDR1 and CDR2 from the germline V gene are SQVTM and ANQGSEA. The CDR3 DNA reads TGCAGCGTTGCTCCCGGGAGCTCCTACGAGCAGTACTTC. As protein: CSVAPGSSYEQYF.

The genes are TRBV5-1 and TRBJ2-2, with D perhaps TRBD1 (5 bases). The CDR3 consists of 16 residues. V lost 0 bases and J 1 base, leaving 10 bases between the germline ends. Germline CDR1 SGHRS, CDR2 YFSETQ. This CDR3 reads CASSLVQVGNTGELFF. The CDR3 DNA sequence: TGCGCCAGCAGCTTGGTACAGGTGGGGAACACCGGGGAGCTGTTTTTT.

V gene TRBV2 combines with J gene TRBJ2-7; weak D call: TRBD1 (6 bases). Trimming took off 6 bases at V and 4 bases at J, with 13 bases between the two ends. The CDR3 runs to 13 residues. Germline CDR1 is SNHLY and CDR2 is FYNNEI. CDR3 protein: CASRAGTRYEQYF. CDR3 coding DNA: TGTGCCAGCAGGGCCGGGACACGGTACGAGCAGTACTTC. The complete variable domain, with remaining parts taken from reference TRBV2 and TRBJ2-7, reads EPEVTQTPSHQVTQMGQEVILRCVPISNHLYFYWYRQILGQKVEFLVSFYNNEISEKSEIFDDQFSVERPDGSNFTLKIRSTKLEDSAMYFCASRAGTRYEQYFGPGTRLTVT.

The chain is built from TRBV21-1 and TRBJ1-5; the tabulated D call, TRBD1, remains unverified against the DNA. TRBV21-1 is designated a pseudogene. The CDR3 has 22 residues. The CDR3 loop reads CASSKGAQGATVVAHSNQPQHF. Written as DNA, the CDR3 is TGTGCCAGCAGCAAAGGTGCGCAGGGGGCGACCGTCGTCGCCCATAGCAATCAGCCCCAGCATTTT.

The rearrangement joins TRBV7-2 to TRBJ2-3, with D possibly matching TRBD2 (7 bases). V lost 0 bases and J 8 bases, leaving 12 bases between the germline ends. This CDR3 has 14 amino acids. Per the germline V gene, CDR1 is SGHTA and CDR2 is FQGNSA. The CDR3 spells CASSLAGGHGTQYF. CDR3 DNA sequence: TGTGCCAGCAGCTTAGCCGGGGGGCACGGTACGCAGTATTTT.

The chain uses TRBV9 and TRBJ1-2, with TRBD1 matching over 10 bases. Trimming removed 4 bases from V and 6 bases from J; junction bases left unmatched: 9. The CDR3 has 15 amino acids. Germline V lookup: CDR1 SGDLS, CDR2 YYNGEE. DNA of the CDR3: TGTGCCAGCAGCTTGTTGGACAGGGGGTTAGATGGCTACACCTTC. It encodes CASSLLDRGLDGYTF.

This clone was seen once. The CDR3 bases are TGTGCCAGCAGCCTAGGGGGCAACACTGAAGCTTTCTTT. Translated: CASSLGGNTEAFF. The chain has TRBV2 and TRBJ1-1; 7 nucleotides line up with TRBD1. This CDR3 comprises 13 residues. Unmatched junction bases numbered 3, after V lost 6 bases and J lost 2 bases. The V gene's germline CDR1 is SNHLY and CDR2 FYNNEI.

This clone was seen just once. V and J are TRBV7-3 and TRBJ1-1, with TRBD1 as a possible D gene (5 bases). This CDR3 is 13 amino acids long. The germline CDR1 and CDR2 sequences are SGHTA and FQGTGA. V was cut by 3 bases and J by 4 bases, with 9 bases left in between. CDR3 in DNA: TGTGCCAGCAGCTTTGAAGGGGCCACTGAAGCTTTCTTT. This codes for CASSFEGATEAFF.

CDR3 DNA sequence: TGTGCCAGCAGCTGGGGGGGGACTGAAGCTTTCTTT. Translation: CASSWGGTEAFF. The rearrangement uses TRBV5-5 and TRBJ1-1; D perhaps matches TRBD1 (5 bases). V dropped 3 bases and J dropped 5 bases, with 8 bases sitting between them. CDR1 is SGHKS and CDR2 is YYEKEE in the germline V gene (reference sequence). This CDR3 comprises 12 residues.

The chain combines TRBV28 with TRBJ1-6, with D maybe TRBD1 (5 bases). In germline, CDR1 is MDHEN, CDR2 SYDVKM. Trimming pared 3 bases from V and 7 bases from J, leaving 10 bases between. The CDR3 is 14 residues long. CDR3 DNA: TGTGCCAGCAGTTTGCCGGGGGAAAATTCACCCCTCCACTTT. This encodes CASSLPGENSPLHF.

The chain is built from TRBV23-1 and TRBJ1-5; D gene unclear. TRBV23-1 is placed among ORFs of uncertain function. This CDR3 comprises 15 residues. V shed 6 bases and J shed 7 bases, with 19 bases lying between them. In DNA, the CDR3 is TGCGCCAGCAGCCTACTCGGGAAGATGCCCCAGCCCCAGCATTTT. It specifies CASSLLGKMPQPQHF.

This clone was picked up a small number of times. The chain has TRBV10-3 and TRBJ2-3, with 10 bases aligning to TRBD2. The junction had 7 bases not matched to a gene; V was cut back by 4 bases and J by 3 bases. This CDR3 is 16 amino acids long. Germline V gives CDR1 ENHRY, CDR2 SYGVKD. CDR3 residues: CAISGASGGATDTQYF. DNA of the CDR3: TGTGCCATCAGTGGGGCCAGCGGGGGGGCTACAGATACGCAGTATTTT.

The chain is built from TRBV2 and TRBJ1-2; 7 bases match TRBD1. The length of the CDR3 is 19 residues. The germline V gene encodes CDR1 SNHLY and CDR2 FYNNEI. V shed 2 bases, J shed 0 bases, and the junction held 15 bases outside the gene matches. CDR3 loop: CASSEKLGTALRANYGYTF. CDR3 coding DNA: TGTGCCAGCAGTGAAAAGTTAGGGACAGCTCTAAGGGCTAACTATGGCTACACCTTC.

Here the CDR3 DNA reads TGCAGCGCCCGGACGGGGAACACCATATATTTT. Its protein product is CSARTGNTIYF. The genes are TRBV29-1 and TRBJ1-3, with D unresolved. The CDR3 contains 11 residues. From germline, CDR1 is SQVTM and CDR2 ANQGSEA. Between the trimmed V and J ends, which lost 7 bases and 7 bases, there was a span of 11 bases.

The chain uses TRBV23-1 and TRBJ2-7, with D uncertain. TRBV23-1 has ORF status, its function being uncertain. This CDR3 spans 11 amino acids. V was clipped by 10 bases and J by 5 bases, with 12 bases between them. DNA for the CDR3: TGCGCCAACCCTAGTCCCCACGAGCAGTACTTC. It is translated as CANPSPHEQYF.

A single count supports this clone. The rearrangement links TRBV6-5 to TRBJ1-1; no clear D. The germline V gene has CDR1 MNHEY and CDR2 SVGAGI. The ends were cut back, 4 bases at V and 3 bases at J, with 12 bases in the middle. The CDR3 has 14 amino acids. The CDR3 loop is CASSLETLYTEAFF. In DNA form, the CDR3 reads TGTGCCAGCAGTTTGGAGACTTTGTACACTGAAGCTTTCTTT.